The 10 T cell receptor beta chains given below trace back to one sample, sequenced in a study of T cell repertoires in cytomegalovirus infection. TCRdb re-called the reads through MiXCR, storing one row per CDR3 protein. This table has about 530,000 distinct CDR3 sequences, around 27% appearing once. Material: PBMCs. The receptors were sampled from a human donor in good health (CMV status not recorded). Some clones in this sample may be carry-over from other donors' samples.

The J gene is TRBJ2-1, the V gene TRBV3-1; the D is unclear. Trimming took off 1 base at V and 9 bases at J, with 13 bases between the two ends. The CDR3 loop spans 14 amino acids. The V gene's germline CDR1 is LGHDT and CDR2 YNNKEL (reference sequence). DNA for the CDR3: TGTGCCAGCAGCCAAGTCTCAGCTAGTTTTGAGCAGTTCTTC. Its protein product is CASSQVSASFEQFF.

The rearrangement uses TRBV12-3 or TRBV12-4 and TRBJ2-1, with TRBD2 matching 12 bases. CDR3 length: 17 residues. V lost 5 bases to trimming and J lost 6 bases; unmatched junction nucleotides: 11. The CDR3 is CASSPLAGGPRANEQFF. In DNA, the CDR3 is TGTGCCAGCAGTCCACTAGCGGGAGGACCAAGGGCCAATGAGCAGTTCTTC.

The CDR3 reads CASSRGAGANVLTF. The CDR3 DNA sequence: TGTGCCAGCAGCAGGGGAGCAGGGGCCAACGTCCTGACTTTC. V is TRBV2 and J is TRBJ2-6, with a possible D match to TRBD1 (6 bases). There are 14 residues in the CDR3. The germline CDR1 and CDR2 sequences are SNHLY and FYNNEI. Trimming took 6 bases from V and 4 from J, leaving 10 bases between them.

CDR3 nucleotides: TGCGCCAGCAGCCAGGTTGGGGGGAGCGCAGATACGCAGTATTTT. This codes for CASSQVGGSADTQYF. This rearrangement joins TRBV4-3 to TRBJ2-3; D may be TRBD2 (6 bases). Germline CDR1 is LGHNA and CDR2 is YSLEER. V lost 3 bases, J lost 4 bases, and 14 bases lay in between. The CDR3 is made up of 15 amino acids.

The chain uses TRBV29-1 and TRBJ1-1; possible D gene TRBD1, 6 bases. Germline CDR1 and CDR2: SQVTM and ANQGSEA. The CDR3 has 13 residues. Trimming stripped 7 bases from V and 1 base from J, with 13 bases between. For the CDR3, the DNA is TGCAGCGGCGGGACACTTAAGAACACTGAAGCTTTCTTT. Its translation is CSGGTLKNTEAFF.

Turning to this clonotype: As the CDR3 is not closed by the conserved phenylalanine or tryptophan, this likely results from a read error. V and J are TRBV7-8 and TRBJ2-3; 11 bases are a match to TRBD1. The CDR3 covers 17 residues. Germline V gene sequence: CDR1 SGHVS, CDR2 FQNEAQ. The V and J ends lost 5 bases and 4 bases, in that order; junction bases with no gene match: 11. The DNA for the CDR3 is TGTGCCAGCAGCCCTACCCGGACAGGGGGCGCATCAGATACGCAGTATTCT. Its protein product is CASSPTRTGGASDTQYS.

This clonotype was counted only a few times. Here the CDR3 DNA reads TGTGCCAGCAGCTCACTCGTTGGACTAGCGGGAGGGAGATCCTACGAGCAGTACTTC. Its translation is CASSSLVGLAGGRSYEQYF. The V call is TRBV7-8, the J call TRBJ2-7, with 15 bases that match TRBD2. The V gene's germline CDR1 is SGHVS and CDR2 FQNEAQ. V lost 4 bases to trimming and J lost 1 base; unmatched junction nucleotides: 11. The CDR3 totals 19 residues.

This clonotype was detected a few times. The J gene is TRBJ2-3, the V gene TRBV7-3, with TRBD2 identical over 11 bases. The CDR3 runs to 15 residues. The germline V gene has CDR1 SGHTA and CDR2 FQGTGA. With V trimmed by 5 bases and J by 8 bases, 9 bases remained unmatched. Here the CDR3 DNA reads TGTGCCAGCAGCCAATCCGGGACTAGCGGTGGTACGCAGTATTTT. Translating it yields CASSQSGTSGGTQYF. Full variable domain (rest looked up from reference TRBV7-3 and TRBJ2-3): GAGVSQTPSNKVTEKGKYVELRCDPISGHTALYWYRQSLGQGPEFLIYFQGTGAADDSGLPNDRFFAVRPEGSVSTLKIQRTERGDSAVYLCASSQSGTSGGTQYFGPGTRLTVL.

The gene calls are TRBV7-2 and TRBJ2-3; 7 bases are a match to TRBD2. Germline V lookup: CDR1 SGHTA, CDR2 FQGNSA. The ends lost 5 bases at V and 3 bases at J; junction bases unmatched: 8. There are 15 residues in the CDR3. CDR3 DNA sequence: TGTGCCAGCAGCCCCCGACTAGCAATAACAGATACGCAGTATTTT. Translated: CASSPRLAITDTQYF.

The chain is built from TRBV12-3 or TRBV12-4 and TRBJ1-1; D possibly corresponds to TRBD1 (5 bases). The CDR3 has 18 residues. The V gene lost 5 bases and the J gene lost 1 base, with 23 bases spanning the gap. CDR3 amino acids: CASSLGGEGLFWNTEAFF. For the CDR3, the DNA is TGTGCCAGCAGTCTTGGAGGGGAGGGGTTGTTTTGGAACACTGAAGCTTTCTTT.